This T cell receptor beta chain was identified in a study of cytomegalovirus exposure and HLA in healthy donors. General study points: A later analysis, which compared TCR beta chains of equal frequency, found the HLA-associated ones more clonally expanded. Later analysis identified a missense DCLRE1C variant that was linked to TCR beta V- and J-gene trimming.

Regarding this clone: Its specificity is not known.

A multiplex PCR was run with 60 Vbeta primers and 13 Jbeta primers. Profiled with immunoSEQ multiplex PCR; TCRdb holds only in-frame clones, not every one. The table shows just over 150,000 clones, with 75% to 90% occurring only once. Trimming cost V 1 base and J 2 bases; bases outside gene matches: 2. Germline V CDR1 and CDR2: SGHDT, YYEEEE. The CDR3 is 15 residues long. The chain joins TRBV5-6 to TRBJ2-1; 8 nucleotides align to TRBD1. Sequencing input: PBMCs. The sequence derives from a woman between 18 and 29 years old in good health and CMV-seronegative. The CDR3 DNA is TGTGCCAGCAGCTTGTTGGACAGGGCCTACAATGAGCAGTTCTTC. It codes for CASSLLDRAYNEQFF. The whole variable domain, filled in from reference TRBV5-6 and TRBJ2-1, reads DAGVTQSPTHLIKTRGQQVTLRCSPKSGHDTVSWYQQALGQGPQFIFQYYEEEERQRGNFPDRFSGHQFPNYSSELNVNALLLGDSALYLCASSLLDRAYNEQFFGPGTRLTVL.